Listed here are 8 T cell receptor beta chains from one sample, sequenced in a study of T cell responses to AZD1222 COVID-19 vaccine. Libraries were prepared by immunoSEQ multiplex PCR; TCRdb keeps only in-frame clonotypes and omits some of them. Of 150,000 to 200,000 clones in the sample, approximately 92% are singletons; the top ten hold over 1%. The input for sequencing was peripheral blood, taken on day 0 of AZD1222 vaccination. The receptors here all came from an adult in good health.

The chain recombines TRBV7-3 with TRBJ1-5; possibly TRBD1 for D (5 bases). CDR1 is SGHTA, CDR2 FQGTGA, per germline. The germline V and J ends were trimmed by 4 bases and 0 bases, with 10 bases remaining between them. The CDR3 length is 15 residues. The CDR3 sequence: CASSSGTVSNQPQHF. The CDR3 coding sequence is TGTGCCAGCAGCTCCGGGACCGTTAGCAATCAGCCCCAGCATTTT.

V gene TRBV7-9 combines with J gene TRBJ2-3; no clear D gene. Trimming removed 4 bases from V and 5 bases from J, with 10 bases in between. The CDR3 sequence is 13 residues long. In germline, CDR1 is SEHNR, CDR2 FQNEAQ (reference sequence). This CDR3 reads CASSSGPGDTQYF. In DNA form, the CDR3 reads TGTGCCAGCAGCTCCGGACCAGGAGATACGCAGTATTTT.

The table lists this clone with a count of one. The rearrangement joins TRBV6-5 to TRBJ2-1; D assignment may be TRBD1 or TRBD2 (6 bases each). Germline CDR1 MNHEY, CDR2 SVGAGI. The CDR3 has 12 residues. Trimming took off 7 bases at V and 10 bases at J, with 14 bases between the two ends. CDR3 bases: TGTGCCAGCATGAGGGGGGATGAGGAGCAGTTCTTC. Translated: CASMRGDEEQFF.

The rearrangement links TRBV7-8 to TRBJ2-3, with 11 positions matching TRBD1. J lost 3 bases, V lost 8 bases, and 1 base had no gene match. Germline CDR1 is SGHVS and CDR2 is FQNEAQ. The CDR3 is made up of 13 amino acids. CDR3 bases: TGTGCCAGCGGGACAGGGGGGACAGATACGCAGTATTTT. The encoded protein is CASGTGGTDTQYF.

The CDR3 DNA sequence: TGTGCCAGCAGCCAGCCGGGACGGTTTAATGAAAAACTGTTTTTT. This codes for CASSQPGRFNEKLFF. V gene TRBV3-1 (or the pseudogene TRBV3-2) combines with J gene TRBJ1-4; D may be TRBD1 (5 bases). V was pared by 3 bases and J by 4 bases, with 12 bases between. The CDR3 sequence is 15 residues long. Germline CDR1 LGHDT, CDR2 YNNKEL (reference sequence).

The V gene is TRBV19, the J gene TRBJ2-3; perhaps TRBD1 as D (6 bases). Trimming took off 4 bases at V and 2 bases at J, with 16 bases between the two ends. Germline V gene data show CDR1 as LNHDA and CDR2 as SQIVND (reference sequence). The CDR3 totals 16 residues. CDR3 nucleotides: TGTGCCAGTAGTAGGGGGCTAACTGCTATCACAGATACGCAGTATTTT. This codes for CASSRGLTAITDTQYF.

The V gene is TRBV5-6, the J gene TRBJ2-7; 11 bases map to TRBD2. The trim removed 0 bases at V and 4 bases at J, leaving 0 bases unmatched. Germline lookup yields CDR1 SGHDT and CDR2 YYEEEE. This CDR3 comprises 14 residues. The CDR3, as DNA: TGTGCCAGCAGCTTGGGGACTAGCGGGTACGAGCAGTACTTC. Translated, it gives CASSLGTSGYEQYF.

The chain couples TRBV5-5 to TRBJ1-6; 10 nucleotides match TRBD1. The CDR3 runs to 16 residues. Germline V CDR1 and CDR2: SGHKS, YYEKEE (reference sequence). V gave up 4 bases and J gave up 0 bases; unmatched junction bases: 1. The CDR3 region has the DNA TGTGCCAGCAGCGGGGACAGGGGCTCCTATAATTCACCCCTCCACTTT. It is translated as CASSGDRGSYNSPLHF.